The entry below gives a single T cell receptor (beta chain) sequence along with its context. The TCRbeta library was prepared with unique molecular identifiers. TCRdb passed the PCR reads through MiXCR, listing each CDR3 protein once. This table holds about 400,000 distinct CDR3 sequences, roughly 21% found once. In germline, CDR1 is MNHEY, CDR2 SMNVEV (reference sequence). Trimming took off 5 bases at V and 0 bases at J, with 14 bases between the two ends. This CDR3 is 16 amino acids long. The data were taken from a study of T-cell reconstitution after alpha-beta-depleted transplantation in children.

This chain links TRBV27 with TRBJ2-4; possibly TRBD1 or TRBD2 for D (5 bases each). The receptor's source is a human donor who donated a stem cell graft to a child with acute myeloid leukemia. Sequencing was performed on PBMCs from the stem cell graft donor, taken from the stem cell graft. The CDR3 coding sequence is TGTGCCAGCAGTGGCCCGGGACGACTAGCCAAAAACATTCAGTACTTC. It encodes CASSGPGRLAKNIQYF.